The 28 T cell receptor beta chains listed next were all sequenced from one sample in a study of blood T cell repertoires in COVID-19. Generated by immunoSEQ multiplex PCR, the TCRdb table keeps only in-frame clones and is missing some. Of roughly 180,000 clones in the sample, approximately 85% were seen once. The sequenced sample was peripheral blood. The source of these receptors is a woman in her sixties with acute or convalescent COVID-19.

The rearrangement uses TRBV3-1 (or the pseudogene TRBV3-2) and TRBJ2-5; the match to TRBD2 covers 9 bases. V was clipped by 4 bases and J by 4 bases; unmatched bases: 7. Germline assignment: CDR1 LGHDT and CDR2 YNNKEL (reference sequence). This CDR3 has 15 residues. CDR3 DNA sequence: TGTGCCAGCAGCCGAAGCGGGGGGCCCCGAGAGACCCAGTACTTC. The encoded protein is CASSRSGGPRETQYF.

In DNA, the CDR3 is TGTGCCAGCAGTAGAACAGGGGCAAGGAACACTGAAGCTTTCTTT. This encodes CASSRTGARNTEAFF. This chain joins TRBV6-5 and TRBJ1-1, with 7 bases fitting TRBD1. In germline, CDR1 is MNHEY, CDR2 SVGAGI. Trimming took 5 bases from V and 1 from J; bases not matched to a gene: 7. The CDR3 is 15 amino acids.

The chain joins TRBV4-1 to TRBJ1-5; TRBD1 aligns across 7 bases. Germline V gene sequence: CDR1 MGHRA, CDR2 YSYEKL. J gave up 6 bases and V 1 base, and 9 bases lay outside the gene matches. The CDR3 consists of 16 residues. CDR3 bases: TGCGCCAGCAGCCAAGCCCCCGGGACAGTTACTCAGCCCCAGCATTTT. Its translation is CASSQAPGTVTQPQHF.

J is TRBJ1-5 and V is TRBV6-5; no clear D. There are 13 residues in the CDR3. The V gene lost 7 bases and the J gene lost 7 bases, with 14 bases spanning the gap. Germline CDR1 reads MNHEY; CDR2 reads SVGAGI. The CDR3 here is CASKATGGQPQHF. CDR3 nucleotide sequence: TGTGCCAGCAAGGCGACGGGAGGACAGCCCCAGCATTTT.

The CDR3 sequence is CASSLGSGRTTDTQYF. DNA of the CDR3: TGTGCCAGCAGCTTAGGCAGCGGGAGGACCACAGATACGCAGTATTTT. J is TRBJ2-3 and V is TRBV7-6, with 9 bases lining up with TRBD2. The V and J ends lost 1 base and 2 bases, in that order; junction bases with no gene match: 4. CDR1 and CDR2 from the germline V gene are SGHVS and FNYEAQ. The CDR3 covers 16 residues.

J is TRBJ1-2 and V is TRBV6-5; 8 bases map to TRBD1. This CDR3 comprises 16 residues. Looked up from germline, CDR1 is MNHEY and CDR2 is SVGAGI. The junction had 5 bases not matched to a gene; V was cut back by 2 bases and J by 0 bases. CDR3 protein: CASSYAGTGSNYGYTF. The CDR3, as DNA: TGTGCCAGCAGTTACGCCGGGACAGGTTCTAACTATGGCTACACCTTC.

J is TRBJ2-7 and V is TRBV28, with a possible D match to TRBD1 (5 bases). The CDR3 sequence is 12 residues long. V was trimmed by 5 bases and J by 3 bases, leaving 8 bases between them. Germline V gives CDR1 MDHEN, CDR2 SYDVKM. The chain's CDR3 is CASSQDNYEQYF. CDR3 coding DNA: TGTGCCAGCAGTCAGGACAACTACGAGCAGTACTTC.

V gene TRBV29-1 combines with J gene TRBJ2-3, with a weak D call TRBD2 (7 bases). This CDR3 is 15 amino acids long. The germline V and J ends were trimmed by 7 bases and 3 bases, with 20 bases remaining between them. The V gene's germline CDR1 is SQVTM and CDR2 ANQGSEA. The CDR3 protein is CSASPVGGGTDTQYF. CDR3 nucleotides: TGCAGCGCCTCCCCCGTGGGAGGGGGAACAGATACGCAGTATTTT.

The CDR3 bases are TGCAGCGCCCGAGGGGGTTCCTATGGCTACACCTTC. Encoded protein: CSARGGSYGYTF. V gene TRBV29-1 combines with J gene TRBJ1-2, with D perhaps TRBD1 (6 bases). CDR3 length: 12 amino acids. The germline CDR1 and CDR2 sequences are SQVTM and ANQGSEA. Trimming stripped 7 bases from V and 4 bases from J, with 13 bases between.

The CDR3 here is CASSFSGQGFAGELFF. The CDR3 bases are TGTGCCAGCAGTTTTTCGGGACAGGGATTTGCCGGGGAGCTGTTTTTT. This chain connects TRBV28 to TRBJ2-2; 9 bases map to TRBD1. The CDR3 loop spans 16 amino acids. Germline-derived CDR1 and CDR2 are MDHEN and SYDVKM. The junction had 8 bases not matched to a gene; V was cut back by 3 bases and J by 6 bases.

This chain connects TRBV19 to TRBJ2-5; 8 nucleotides agree with TRBD1. Germline CDR1 is LNHDA and CDR2 is SQIVND (reference sequence). The CDR3 is made up of 16 amino acids. V trimming: 1 base; J trimming: 3 bases; junction bases outside the gene matches: 7. CDR3 in amino acids: CASSIGTGLSEETQYF. The CDR3 nucleotides read TGTGCCAGTAGTATAGGGACAGGGCTGTCAGAAGAGACCCAGTACTTC.

The chain employs TRBV7-2 and TRBJ2-1; 14 bases line up with TRBD2. The ends lost 1 base at V and 9 bases at J; junction bases unmatched: 8. The CDR3 is 17 residues long. The germline gives CDR1 SGHTA, CDR2 FQGNSA. For the CDR3, the DNA is TGTGCCAGCAGCTTAGATGGGACTAGCGGGAGAACAGGTGAGCAGTTCTTC. It codes for CASSLDGTSGRTGEQFF.

The chain has TRBV11-2 and TRBJ2-7; TRBD2 agrees at 10 bases. The length of the CDR3 is 17 residues. Trimming took 0 bases from V and 3 from J; bases not matched to a gene: 8. Germline CDR1 SGHAT, CDR2 FQNNGV. CDR3 DNA sequence: TGTGCCAGCAGCTTAGATGTCCGAGCGGGAGGGGGCTACGAGCAGTACGTC. Its protein is CASSLDVRAGGGYEQYV.

This chain joins TRBV27 and TRBJ1-2; 8 bases fit TRBD1. The CDR3 spans 15 residues. The germline CDR1 and CDR2 sequences are MNHEY and SMNVEV (reference sequence). V lost 3 bases and J lost 2; bases outside the gene matches: 5. The CDR3 DNA is TGTGCCAGCAGTTTTACAGGGGGTCAGAACTATGGCTACACCTTC. Protein: CASSFTGGQNYGYTF.

J is TRBJ2-2 and V is TRBV5-5; 8 bases are shared with TRBD1. V shed 4 bases and J 2 bases; nucleotides not matched to a gene: 1. The CDR3 totals 14 residues. Germline-derived CDR1 and CDR2 are SGHKS and YYEKEE (reference sequence). DNA of the CDR3: TGTGCCAGCAGCGACAGGGGAAACACCGGGGAGCTGTTTTTT. Protein: CASSDRGNTGELFF.

The rearrangement uses TRBV5-1 and TRBJ1-6; D ambiguous. V dropped 0 bases and J dropped 7 bases, with 11 bases sitting between them. The CDR3 totals 15 residues. Germline CDR1 and CDR2: SGHRS and YFSETQ. The CDR3 DNA reads as TGCGCCAGCAGCTTGGACGGGCGAGGGAATTCACCCCTCCACTTT. Translation: CASSLDGRGNSPLHF.

CDR3 loop: CASSPRWRTGGAEAFF. For the CDR3, the DNA is TGTGCCAGCAGCCCCCGATGGCGGACAGGAGGAGCTGAAGCTTTCTTT. This chain uses TRBV3-1 (or the pseudogene TRBV3-2) with TRBJ1-1; TRBD1 matches 7 bases. In germline, CDR1 is LGHDT, CDR2 YNNKEL (reference sequence). The CDR3 covers 16 residues. After removal of 4 bases from V and 6 bases from J, the junction contained 14 bases not matched to a gene.

V gene TRBV7-8 combines with J gene TRBJ1-1; D is unresolved. CDR1 SGHVS and CDR2 FQNEAQ come from the germline V gene. Trimming pared 6 bases from V and 2 bases from J, leaving 16 bases between. The CDR3 loop spans 15 amino acids. The CDR3 DNA is TGTGCCAGCAGTTTCTCGGGAGGACGTAACACTGAAGCTTTCTTT. Amino acids: CASSFSGGRNTEAFF.

As concerns this clone: The identical CDR3 is also encoded by other nucleotide sequences in the sample. The rearrangement joins TRBV3-1 (or the pseudogene TRBV3-2) to TRBJ1-6, with TRBD1 as a possible D gene (6 bases). Germline V gene sequence: CDR1 LGHDT, CDR2 YNNKEL (reference sequence). This CDR3 has 14 residues. Between the trimmed V and J ends, which lost 1 base and 5 bases, there was a span of 6 bases. The CDR3 sequence is CASSQGQDNSPLHF. The DNA for the CDR3 is TGTGCCAGCAGCCAAGGACAGGATAATTCACCCCTCCACTTT.

This clone is a singleton in its sample. The rearrangement links TRBV6-1 to TRBJ1-2; TRBD1 matches 7 bases. The CDR3 totals 15 residues. Trimming took 0 bases from V and 7 from J; bases not matched to a gene: 8. CDR1 and CDR2 from the germline V gene are MNHNS and SASEGT. This CDR3 reads CASSEALRGRFGYTF. CDR3 sequence (DNA): TGTGCCAGCAGTGAAGCGCTGAGGGGGCGATTTGGCTACACCTTC.

As regards this clone: A read error may account for a junction end that differs from germline. The chain links TRBV28 to TRBJ2-5, with D possibly being TRBD2 (12 bases). The germline gives CDR1 MDHEN, CDR2 SYDVKM. This CDR3 has 21 amino acids. This chain's CDR3 is CASRTGTGGTSGRSIQGTQYF. The DNA of the CDR3 is TGTGCCAGCAGAACCGGGACAGGGGGAACTAGCGGGAGGAGTATCCAAGGGACCCAGTACTTC.

The rearrangement links TRBV5-4 to TRBJ2-5, with 14 bases that match TRBD2. The J segment lost 4 bases and the V segment lost 2 bases, leaving 7 bases of the junction unmatched. Germline V gene lookup returns CDR1 SGHNT and CDR2 YYREEE (reference sequence). This CDR3 is built from 17 residues. The CDR3 loop is CASSFPTSGRAGETQYF. In nucleotides, the CDR3 is TGTGCCAGCAGCTTCCCGACTAGCGGGAGGGCCGGAGAGACCCAGTACTTC.

The chain links TRBV3-1 (or the pseudogene TRBV3-2) to TRBJ1-1; D call uncertain. V lost 5 bases and J lost 5, with 6 bases in between. The CDR3 runs to 11 residues. Germline V gene lookup returns CDR1 LGHDT and CDR2 YNNKEL (reference sequence). DNA of the CDR3: TGTGCCAGCAGCTCAGTTACTGAAGCTTTCTTT. Its translation is CASSSVTEAFF.

The chain joins TRBV27 to TRBJ2-3, with TRBD2 matching 7 bases. With 3 bases clipped from V and 0 bases from J, the junction kept 9 bases outside the gene matches. This CDR3 is 17 amino acids long. Germline V CDR1 and CDR2: MNHEY, SMNVEV (reference sequence). For the CDR3, the DNA is TGTGCCAGCAGTTTTTTCCGGGTTAGCGGGAGCACAGATACGCAGTATTTT. It codes for CASSFFRVSGSTDTQYF.

Only a few counts were recorded for this clone. The genes are TRBV6-5 and TRBJ2-2; weak D call: TRBD2 (5 bases). The germline CDR1 and CDR2 sequences are MNHEY and SVGAGI. V dropped 2 bases and J dropped 7 bases, with 14 bases sitting between them. The CDR3 has 15 amino acids. CDR3 sequence (DNA): TGTGCCAGCAGTTACGAGGGAGATCTAGGCGGGGAGCTGTTTTTT. This codes for CASSYEGDLGGELFF.

The rearrangement uses TRBV5-1 and TRBJ2-2; 14 nucleotides agree with TRBD2. The CDR3 spans 15 residues. The V gene end was trimmed by 4 bases and the J gene end by 9 bases; junction bases not matched to a gene: 5. Germline CDR1 SGHRS, CDR2 YFSETQ. The CDR3 here is CASSAGTSGSRELFF. DNA for the CDR3: TGCGCCAGCAGCGCCGGGACTAGCGGGAGCCGGGAGCTGTTTTTT.

J is TRBJ1-6 and V is TRBV6-6; D ambiguous. Trimming took 6 bases from V and 0 from J, leaving 24 bases between them. Germline CDR1 reads MNHNY; CDR2 reads SVGAGI (reference sequence). This CDR3 region has 20 residues. This CDR3 is CASSRELPSLVSSYNSPLHF. CDR3 coding DNA: TGTGCCAGCAGCAGAGAGCTCCCGTCCTTAGTGAGCTCCTATAATTCACCCCTCCACTTT.

V gene TRBV7-6 combines with J gene TRBJ2-2, with 8 bases lining up with TRBD2. Trimming took 1 base from V and 7 from J; bases not matched to a gene: 17. CDR1 is SGHVS, CDR2 FNYEAQ, per germline. CDR3 length: 19 amino acids. The DNA for the CDR3 is TGTGCCAGCAGCTTAGAGGACAGAGGCCCTCTCGGGGGGGACGGGGAGCTGTTTTTT. This gives the protein CASSLEDRGPLGGDGELFF.